This T cell receptor (beta chain) originates from a study of T cell changes during pregnancy in multiple sclerosis. Generated by immunoSEQ multiplex PCR, the TCRdb table keeps only in-frame clones and is missing some. The table has over 35,000 clones, 75% to 95% seen once. Germline V gene sequence: CDR1 MNHNS, CDR2 SASEGT. The CDR3 is made up of 13 amino acids. The V end lost 4 bases, the J end lost 3 bases, and 9 bases lay between the germline ends. The V call is TRBV6-1, the J call TRBJ1-1; TRBD1 is a possible D gene (5 bases). The sample was CD4+ T cells from peripheral blood mononuclear cells, taken in the third trimester of pregnancy. This clonotype was obtained from a female donor with multiple sclerosis, enrolled in a pregnancy study. CDR3 nucleotides: TGTGCCAGCAGTGTGGGGGGGTACACTGAAGCTTTCTTT. It codes for CASSVGGYTEAFF.